This entry features one T cell receptor beta chain sequence. This sample stems from a study of control samples from healthy donors and cancer patients. The assay was immunoSEQ multiplex PCR, and TCRdb's table has in-frame clones only and misses some. The sample holds 28,000 or so clones; about 81% are singletons and the top ten take approximately 22%. In germline, CDR1 is MNHNS, CDR2 SASEGT. Germline trimming cut 1 base from V and 2 bases from J; bases unmatched to any gene: 8. This CDR3 has 17 amino acids. The receptor's source is a man in his 60s with colorectal cancer. The sample was PBMCs. The chain employs TRBV6-1 and TRBJ2-1; 7 bases are shared with TRBD2. In DNA, the CDR3 is TGTGCCAGCAGTGAAGAGGTGGTGGGGACTACCTACAATGAGCAGTTCTTC. Encoded protein: CASSEEVVGTTYNEQFF.